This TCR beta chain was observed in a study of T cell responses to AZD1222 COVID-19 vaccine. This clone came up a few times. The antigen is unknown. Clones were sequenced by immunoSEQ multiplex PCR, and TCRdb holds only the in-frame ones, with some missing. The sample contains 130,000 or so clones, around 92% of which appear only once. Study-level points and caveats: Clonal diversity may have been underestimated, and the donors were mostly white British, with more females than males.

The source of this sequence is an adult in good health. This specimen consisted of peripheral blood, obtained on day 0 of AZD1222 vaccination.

The CDR3 reads CATRANTEAFF. CDR3 sequence (DNA): TGTGCCACCCGGGCGAACACTGAAGCTTTCTTT. The chain links TRBV2 to TRBJ1-1; D unclear. The CDR3 is 11 residues long. Germline assignment: CDR1 SNHLY and CDR2 FYNNEI. V lost 10 bases to trimming and J lost 1 base, with 7 bases between them.